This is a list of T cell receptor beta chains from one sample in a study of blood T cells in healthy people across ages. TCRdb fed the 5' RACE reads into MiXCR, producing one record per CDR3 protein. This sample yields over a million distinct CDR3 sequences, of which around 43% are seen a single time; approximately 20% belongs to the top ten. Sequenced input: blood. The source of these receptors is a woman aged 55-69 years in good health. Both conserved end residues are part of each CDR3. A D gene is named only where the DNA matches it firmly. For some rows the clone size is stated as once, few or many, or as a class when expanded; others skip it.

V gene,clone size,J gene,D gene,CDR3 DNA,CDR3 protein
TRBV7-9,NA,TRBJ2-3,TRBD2,TGTGCCAGCAGCTTAGGACTGGGACTAGCGGGAGGGCGAGACACAGATACGCAGTATTTT,CASSLGLGLAGGRDTDTQYF
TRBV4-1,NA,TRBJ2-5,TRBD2,TGCGCCAGCAGCCAATTTACTAGCGGGAGAGGGAAAAGAGAGACCCAGTACTTC,CASSQFTSGRGKRETQYF
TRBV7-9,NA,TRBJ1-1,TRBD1,TGTGCCAGCAAACCGAGACAGGGCGGAACTGAAGCTTTCTTT,CASKPRQGGTEAFF
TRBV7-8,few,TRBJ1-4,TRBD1,TGTGCCAGCAGCTTCCATGACAGGGCTGAAAAACTGTTTTTT,CASSFHDRAEKLFF
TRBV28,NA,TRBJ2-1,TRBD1,TGTGCCAGCAGTTTGACAGGGATAAGTAGCTCCTACAATGAGCAGTTCTTC,CASSLTGISSSYNEQFF
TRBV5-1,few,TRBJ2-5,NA,TGCGCCAGCAGCGGCAATCGCGGACGAGATCAAGAGACCCAGTACTTC,CASSGNRGRDQETQYF
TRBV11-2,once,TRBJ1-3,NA,TGTGCCAGCAGCTTAGCGGGGGCGGACGGAAGCACCATATATTTT,CASSLAGADGSTIYF
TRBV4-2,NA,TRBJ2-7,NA,TGTGCCAGCAGCCAAGAAATGGCAGGGACAACCTCCTACGAGCAGTACTTC,CASSQEMAGTTSYEQYF
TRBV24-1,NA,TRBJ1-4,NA,TGTGCCACCAGTCTGGGGGGCGAGGATGAAAATCTGTTTTTT,CATSLGGEDENLFF
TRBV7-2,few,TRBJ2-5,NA,TGTGCCAGCAGCTTCCCGGGTCAACAAGAGACCCAGTACTTC,CASSFPGQQETQYF
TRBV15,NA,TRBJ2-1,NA,TGTGCCACCAGCAGAGATCGGTTAGTCTCCTACAATGAGCAGTTCTTC,CATSRDRLVSYNEQFF
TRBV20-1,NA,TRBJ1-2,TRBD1,TGCAGTGCTAGAGATAGTTTCCAGCGACAGGGGGACTATGGCTACACCTTC,CSARDSFQRQGDYGYTF
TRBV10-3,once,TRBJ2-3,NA,TGTGCCATCAGTGAGTCTACCGGGACCCTCGGGCAGTATTTT,CAISESTGTLGQYF
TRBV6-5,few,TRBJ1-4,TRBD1,TGTGCCAGCAGTTACCGCCTAAGGACAGGCGCAACTAATGAAAAACTGTTTTTT,CASSYRLRTGATNEKLFF
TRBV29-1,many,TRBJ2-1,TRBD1,TGCAGCGTTGAAGATCGGGACAGGGGTTACAATGAGCAGTTCTTC,CSVEDRDRGYNEQFF
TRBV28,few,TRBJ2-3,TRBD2,TGTGCCAGCAGTTCATATACCCTCCGGGGTAGCGGGACCCTTCGTAGCTCAGATACGCAGTATTTT,CASSSYTLRGSGTLRSSDTQYF
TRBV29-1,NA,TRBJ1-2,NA,TGCAGCGTTGATTCTGGGGGAGGGGGGAGAAGTGGCTACACCTTC,CSVDSGGGGRSGYTF
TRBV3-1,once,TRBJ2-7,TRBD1,TGTGCCAGCAGCTCCGGGGCAGGGGGCTCCTACGAGCAGTACTTC,CASSSGAGGSYEQYF
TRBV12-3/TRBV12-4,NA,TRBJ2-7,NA,TGTGCCAGCAGTTCGGGGGTCCCACCCTACGAGCAGTACTTC,CASSSGVPPYEQYF
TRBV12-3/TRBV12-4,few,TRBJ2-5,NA,TGTGCCAGCAGTTTGTTGACGAATGAGCAGTACTTC,CASSLLTNEQYF
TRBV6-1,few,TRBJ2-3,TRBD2,TGTGCCAGCAGACTCACTAGCGGGAGGGCCCTCAGCACAGATACGCAGTATTTT,CASRLTSGRALSTDTQYF
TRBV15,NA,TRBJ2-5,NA,TGTGCCACCAGCAGAGAGCCTAGCAGTACGGAGACCCAGTACTTC,CATSREPSSTETQYF
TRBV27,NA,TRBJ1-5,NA,TGTGCCAGCAGTTTCTCAGCCCTCAATCAGCCCCAGCATTTT,CASSFSALNQPQHF
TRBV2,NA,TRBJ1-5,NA,TGTGCCAGCAGATCCACTCGACAGAGCAATCAGCCCCAGCATTTT,CASRSTRQSNQPQHF
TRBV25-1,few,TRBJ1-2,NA,TGTGCCAGCAGTGAACACGGCAGAGCCCTCTATGGCTACACCTTC,CASSEHGRALYGYTF
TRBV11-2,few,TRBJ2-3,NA,TGTGCCAGCAGCTTGCCCAGATATGAGGGCACAGATACGCAGTATTTT,CASSLPRYEGTDTQYF
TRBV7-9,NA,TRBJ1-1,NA,TGTGCCAGCAGCTCCCCTCGGGGATCGAACACTGAAGCTTTCTTT,CASSSPRGSNTEAFF
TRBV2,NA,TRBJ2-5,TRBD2,TGTGCCAGCTTAACGACTAGCGCAATGGAGACCCAGTACTTC,CASLTTSAMETQYF
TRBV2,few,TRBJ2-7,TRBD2,TGTGCCAGCAATAGGCTAGCGGGAGCAGAGCAGTACTTC,CASNRLAGAEQYF
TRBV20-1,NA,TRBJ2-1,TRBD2,TGCAGTGCTAGGAGCGCTGCGGGGGGGGTTCGGTTCTTC,CSARSAAGGVRFF
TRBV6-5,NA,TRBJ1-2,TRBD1,TGTGCCAGCAGTTACGGGACAGGGGGCCGTGGCTACACCTTC,CASSYGTGGRGYTF
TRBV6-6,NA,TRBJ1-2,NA,TGTGCCAGCAGGGATACGGGGGTTTATGGCTACACCTTC,CASRDTGVYGYTF
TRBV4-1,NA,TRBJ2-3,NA,TGCGCCAGCAGCCAAGATCGAGAGGGGCGAGTCTTGAAAGATACGCAGTATTTT,CASSQDREGRVLKDTQYF
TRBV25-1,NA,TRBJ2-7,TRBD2,TGTGCCAGCAGTGAAAATGGACTAGCGGGTTACGAGCAGTACTTC,CASSENGLAGYEQYF
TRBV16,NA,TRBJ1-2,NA,TGTGCCAGCAGCCATCGGCCGGGCAGGGCTGGAGGCTACACCTTC,CASSHRPGRAGGYTF
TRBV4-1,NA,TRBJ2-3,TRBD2,TGCGCCAGCAGCCAAGTCTTAGCGGGATTCTCCACAGATACGCAGTATTTT,CASSQVLAGFSTDTQYF
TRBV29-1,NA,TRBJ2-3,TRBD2,TGCAGCGTTGTGTGGGCGGGAGGGCCGCCAGATACGAAGTATTTT,CSVVWAGGPPDTKYF
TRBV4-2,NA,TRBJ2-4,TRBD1,TGTGCCAGCAGACCTCGGGACAGGGATTTCCCAGCCAAAAACATTCAGTACTTC,CASRPRDRDFPAKNIQYF
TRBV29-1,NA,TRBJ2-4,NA,TGCAGCGTTGGCTGGGCCAATCGACAGGCCAGGGGCTTGGTTGGGCAGTACTTC,CSVGWANRQARGLVGQYF
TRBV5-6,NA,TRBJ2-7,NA,TGTGCCAGCAGCTTGAACCTAGTAGGTGAGCAGTACTTC,CASSLNLVGEQYF
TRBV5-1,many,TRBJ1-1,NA,TGCGCCAGCAGCTTTGCAGGGGAGTACACTGAAGCTTTCTTT,CASSFAGEYTEAFF